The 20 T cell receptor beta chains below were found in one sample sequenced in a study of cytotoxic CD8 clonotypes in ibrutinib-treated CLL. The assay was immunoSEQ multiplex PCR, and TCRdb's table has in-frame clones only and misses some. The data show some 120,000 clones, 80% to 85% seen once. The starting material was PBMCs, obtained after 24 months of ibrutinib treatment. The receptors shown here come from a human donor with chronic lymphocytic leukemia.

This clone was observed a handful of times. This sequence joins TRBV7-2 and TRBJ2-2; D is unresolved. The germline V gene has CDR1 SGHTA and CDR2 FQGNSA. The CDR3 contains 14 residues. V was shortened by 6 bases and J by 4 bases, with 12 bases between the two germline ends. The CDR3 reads CASRPGSATGELFF. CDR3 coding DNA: TGTGCCAGCAGGCCCGGGTCCGCCACCGGGGAGCTGTTTTTT.

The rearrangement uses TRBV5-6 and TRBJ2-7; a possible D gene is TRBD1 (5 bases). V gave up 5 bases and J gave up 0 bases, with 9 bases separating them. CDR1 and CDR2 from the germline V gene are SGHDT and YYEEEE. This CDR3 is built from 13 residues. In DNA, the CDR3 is TGTGCCAGCAGTATAGGGGCCTCCTACGAGCAGTACTTC. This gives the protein CASSIGASYEQYF.

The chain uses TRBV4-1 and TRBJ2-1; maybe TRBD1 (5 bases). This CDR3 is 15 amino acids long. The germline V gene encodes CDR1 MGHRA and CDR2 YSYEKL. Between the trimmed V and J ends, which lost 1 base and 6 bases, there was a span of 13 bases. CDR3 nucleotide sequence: TGCGCCAGCAGCCAAGCATTCAGGGATAGCAATGAGCAGTTCTTC. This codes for CASSQAFRDSNEQFF.

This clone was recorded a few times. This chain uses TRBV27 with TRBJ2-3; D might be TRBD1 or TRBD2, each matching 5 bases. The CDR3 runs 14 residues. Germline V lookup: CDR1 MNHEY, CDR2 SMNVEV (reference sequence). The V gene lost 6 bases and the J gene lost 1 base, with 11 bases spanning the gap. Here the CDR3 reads CASSPWGRTDTQYF. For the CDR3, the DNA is TGTGCCAGCAGCCCCTGGGGACGCACAGATACGCAGTATTTT.

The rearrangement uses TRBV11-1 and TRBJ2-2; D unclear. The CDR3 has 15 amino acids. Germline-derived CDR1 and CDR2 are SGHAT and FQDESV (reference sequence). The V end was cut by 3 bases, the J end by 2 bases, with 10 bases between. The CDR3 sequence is CASSFGVINTGELFF. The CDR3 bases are TGTGCCAGCAGCTTCGGCGTCATCAACACCGGGGAGCTGTTTTTT.

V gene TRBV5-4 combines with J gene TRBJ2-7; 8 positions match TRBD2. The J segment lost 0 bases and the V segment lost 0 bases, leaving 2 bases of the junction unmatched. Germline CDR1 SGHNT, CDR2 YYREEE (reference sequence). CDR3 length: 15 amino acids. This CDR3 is CASSLELAASYEQYF. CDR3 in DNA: TGTGCCAGCAGCTTGGAACTAGCGGCCTCCTACGAGCAGTACTTC.

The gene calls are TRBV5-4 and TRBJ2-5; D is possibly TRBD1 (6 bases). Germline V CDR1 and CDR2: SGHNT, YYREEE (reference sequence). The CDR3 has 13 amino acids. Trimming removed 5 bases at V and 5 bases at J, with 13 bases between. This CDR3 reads CASSTAGVETQYF. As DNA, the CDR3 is TGTGCCAGCAGTACCGCAGGGGTTGAGACCCAGTACTTC.

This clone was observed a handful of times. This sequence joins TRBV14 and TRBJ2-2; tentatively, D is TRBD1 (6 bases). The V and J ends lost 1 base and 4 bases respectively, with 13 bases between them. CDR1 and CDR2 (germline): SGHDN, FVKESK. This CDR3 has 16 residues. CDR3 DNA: TGTGCCAGCAGCCAAGTAAACAGGGTGGCCACCGGGGAGCTGTTTTTT. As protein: CASSQVNRVATGELFF.

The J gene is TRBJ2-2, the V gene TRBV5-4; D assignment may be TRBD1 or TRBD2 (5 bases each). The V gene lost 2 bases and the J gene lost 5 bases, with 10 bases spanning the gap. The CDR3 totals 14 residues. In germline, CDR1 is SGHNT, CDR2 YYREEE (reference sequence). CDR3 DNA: TGTGCCAGCAGCTTTGGGGGTAGTACCGGGGAGCTGTTTTTT. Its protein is CASSFGGSTGELFF.

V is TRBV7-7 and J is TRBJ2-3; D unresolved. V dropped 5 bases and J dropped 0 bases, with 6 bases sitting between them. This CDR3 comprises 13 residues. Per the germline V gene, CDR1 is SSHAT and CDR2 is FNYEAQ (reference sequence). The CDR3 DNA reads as TGTGCCAGCAGCCCCCTTAGCACAGATACGCAGTATTTT. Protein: CASSPLSTDTQYF.

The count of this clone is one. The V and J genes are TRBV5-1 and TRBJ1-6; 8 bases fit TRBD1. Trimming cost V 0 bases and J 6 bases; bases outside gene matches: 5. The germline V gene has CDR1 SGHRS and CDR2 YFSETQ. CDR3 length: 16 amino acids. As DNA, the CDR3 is TGCGCCAGCAGCTTGGCCTCAGGGGGCATTAATTCACCCCTCCACTTT. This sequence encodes CASSLASGGINSPLHF. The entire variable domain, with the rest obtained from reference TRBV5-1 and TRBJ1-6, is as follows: KAGVTQTPRYLIKTRGQQVTLSCSPISGHRSVSWYQQTPGQGLQFLFEYFSETQRNKGNFPGRFSGRQFSNSRSEMNVSTLELGDSALYLCASSLASGGINSPLHFGNGTRLTVT.

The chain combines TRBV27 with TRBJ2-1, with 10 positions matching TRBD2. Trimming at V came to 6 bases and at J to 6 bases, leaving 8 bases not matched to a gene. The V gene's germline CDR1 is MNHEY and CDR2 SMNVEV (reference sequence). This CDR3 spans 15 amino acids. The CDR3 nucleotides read TGTGCCAGCAGCAAAGCGGGGGGGCCTGGCAATGAGCAGTTCTTC. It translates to CASSKAGGPGNEQFF.

The CDR3 is CASNLLAGTYNEQFF. DNA of the CDR3: TGTGCCAGCAACCTACTAGCGGGGACCTACAATGAGCAGTTCTTC. The rearrangement links TRBV7-2 to TRBJ2-1; 10 positions match TRBD2. There are 15 residues in the CDR3. Per the germline V gene, CDR1 is SGHTA and CDR2 is FQGNSA. After removal of 7 bases from V and 2 bases from J, the junction contained 5 bases not matched to a gene.

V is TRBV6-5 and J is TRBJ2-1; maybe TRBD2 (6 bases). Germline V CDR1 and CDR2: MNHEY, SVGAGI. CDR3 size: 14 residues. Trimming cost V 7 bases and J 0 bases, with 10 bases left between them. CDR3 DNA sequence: TGTGCCAGCACCAGGGACTTCTCCTACAATGAGCAGTTCTTC. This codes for CASTRDFSYNEQFF.

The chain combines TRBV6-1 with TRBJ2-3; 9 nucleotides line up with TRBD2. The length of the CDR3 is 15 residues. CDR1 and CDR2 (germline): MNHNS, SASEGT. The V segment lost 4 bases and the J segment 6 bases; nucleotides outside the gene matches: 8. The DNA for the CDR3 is TGTGCCAGCAGTGGGAGTAGCGGGGGTTCCGATACGCAGTATTTT. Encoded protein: CASSGSSGGSDTQYF.

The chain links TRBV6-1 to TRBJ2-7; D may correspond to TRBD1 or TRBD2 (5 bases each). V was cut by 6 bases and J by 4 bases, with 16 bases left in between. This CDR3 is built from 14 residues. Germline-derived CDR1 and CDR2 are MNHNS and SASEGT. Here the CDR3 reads CASSVWGRTYEQYF. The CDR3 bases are TGTGCCAGCAGCGTTTGGGGACGGACGTACGAGCAGTACTTC.

DNA for the CDR3: TGTGCCTGGAGTCCTGGACCCCGGCGGAGCAATCAGCCCCAGCATTTT. This gives the protein CAWSPGPRRSNQPQHF. The chain couples TRBV30 to TRBJ1-5; D ambiguous. The V end was cut by 2 bases, the J end by 1 base, with 15 bases between. The germline CDR1 and CDR2 sequences are GTSNPN and SVGIG (reference sequence). This CDR3 comprises 16 residues. The variable domain in full, with the rest retrieved from reference TRBV30 and TRBJ1-5, is SQTIHQWPATLVQPVGSPLSLECTVEGTSNPNLYWYRQAAGRGLQLLFYSVGIGQISSEVPQNLSASRPQDRQFILSSKKLLLSDSGFYLCAWSPGPRRSNQPQHFGDGTRLSIL.

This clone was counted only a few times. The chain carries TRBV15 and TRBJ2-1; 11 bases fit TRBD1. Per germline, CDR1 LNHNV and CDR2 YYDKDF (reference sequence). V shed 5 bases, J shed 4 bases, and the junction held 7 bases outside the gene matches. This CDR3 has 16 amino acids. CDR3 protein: CATSWEGTGGYNEQFF. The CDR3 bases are TGTGCCACCAGCTGGGAGGGGACAGGGGGATACAATGAGCAGTTCTTC.

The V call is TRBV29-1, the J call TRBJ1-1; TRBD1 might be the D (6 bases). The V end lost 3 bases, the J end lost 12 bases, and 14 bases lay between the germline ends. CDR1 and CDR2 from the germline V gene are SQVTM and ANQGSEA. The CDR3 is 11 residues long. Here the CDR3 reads CSVDWRDTTFF. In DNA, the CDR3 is TGCAGCGTTGATTGGAGGGACACCACTTTCTTT. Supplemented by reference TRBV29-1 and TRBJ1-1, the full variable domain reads SAVISQKPSRDICQRGTSLTIQCQVDSQVTMMFWYRQQPGQSLTLIATANQGSEATYESGFVIDKFPISRPNLTFSTLTVSNMSPEDSSIYLCSVDWRDTTFFGQGTRLTVV.

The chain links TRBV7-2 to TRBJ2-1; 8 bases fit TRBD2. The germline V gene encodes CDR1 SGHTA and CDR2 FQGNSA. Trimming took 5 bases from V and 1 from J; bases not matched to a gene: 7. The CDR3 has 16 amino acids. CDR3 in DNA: TGTGCCAGCAGCCCAACCGGGACTAGTTCCTACAATGAGCAGTTCTTC. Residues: CASSPTGTSSYNEQFF.